The next 30 T cell receptor beta chains were all read from a single sample in a study of blood T cell repertoires in COVID-19. The repertoire was sequenced with immunoSEQ multiplex PCR; TCRdb's copy has only in-frame clones and lacks some. The table records roughly 190,000 clones, 75% to 90% of them present only once. The sample comprised peripheral blood. The source of these receptors is a young man with acute or convalescent COVID-19.

The rearrangement links TRBV7-9 to TRBJ1-1, with D maybe TRBD1 (6 bases). Deletions cut 5 bases from V and 5 bases from J, with 12 bases between. The CDR3 is 13 residues long. Germline V gene lookup returns CDR1 SEHNR and CDR2 FQNEAQ (reference sequence). The CDR3 region is CASSADSLTEAFF. The DNA for the CDR3 is TGTGCCAGCAGCGCGGACAGTCTGACTGAAGCTTTCTTT. Supplemented by reference TRBV7-9 and TRBJ1-1, the full variable domain reads DTGVSQNPRHKITKRGQNVTFRCDPISEHNRLYWYRQTLGQGPEFLTYFQNEAQLEKSRLLSDRFSAERPKGSFSTLEIQRTEQGDSAMYLCASSADSLTEAFFGQGTRLTVV.

This chain links TRBV7-8 with TRBJ2-7, with a possible D match to TRBD2 (5 bases). V was shortened by 2 bases and J by 5 bases, with 19 bases between the two germline ends. This CDR3 has 16 residues. The V gene's germline CDR1 is SGHVS and CDR2 FQNEAQ. The CDR3 bases are TGTGCCAGCAGCTTAAACCGGACTTTCCTTAGGCACGAGCAGTACTTC. This gives the protein CASSLNRTFLRHEQYF.

The chain recombines TRBV18 with TRBJ2-1; the match to TRBD2 covers 9 bases. V shed 6 bases and J 5 bases; nucleotides not matched to a gene: 11. The CDR3 has 16 amino acids. In germline, CDR1 is KGHSH, CDR2 LQKENI. The CDR3: CASSRGLAQTHNEQFF. DNA for the CDR3: TGTGCCAGCTCCCGCGGACTAGCGCAGACCCACAATGAGCAGTTCTTC.

V is TRBV29-1 and J is TRBJ2-2, with D possibly being TRBD2 (6 bases). CDR1 is SQVTM, CDR2 ANQGSEA, per germline. This CDR3 has 13 amino acids. Deletions cut 1 base from V and 6 bases from J, with 9 bases between. CDR3 loop: CSVEAWEAGELFF. The CDR3 region has the DNA TGCAGCGTTGAAGCCTGGGAGGCCGGGGAGCTGTTTTTT.

The CDR3 sequence: CASSLGDRAGEKLFF. The CDR3 coding sequence is TGTGCCAGCAGCTTGGGGGACAGGGCGGGAGAAAAACTGTTTTTT. The chain joins TRBV5-4 to TRBJ1-4; 9 bases are shared with TRBD1. CDR3 length: 15 residues. Trimming cost V 0 bases and J 8 bases; bases outside gene matches: 5. Germline V gene sequence: CDR1 SGHNT, CDR2 YYREEE (reference sequence). The full variable domain, in which reference TRBV5-4 and TRBJ1-4 provide the parts outside the CDR3, is ETGVTQSPTHLIKTRGQQVTLRCSSQSGHNTVSWYQQALGQGPQFIFQYYREEENGRGNFPPRFSGLQFPNYSSELNVNALELDDSALYLCASSLGDRAGEKLFFGSGTQLSVL.

The chain has TRBV19 and TRBJ1-1; D perhaps matches TRBD1 (6 bases). Germline CDR1 LNHDA, CDR2 SQIVND (reference sequence). There are 14 residues in the CDR3. Between the trimmed V and J ends, which lost 6 bases and 5 bases, there was a span of 16 bases. DNA of the CDR3: TGTGCCAGTAGCACGCAGGGGCGCCCTACTGAAGCTTTCTTT. Its translation is CASSTQGRPTEAFF.

J is TRBJ1-6 and V is TRBV7-9, with D perhaps matching TRBD1 (5 bases). Germline CDR1 SEHNR, CDR2 FQNEAQ (reference sequence). The CDR3 spans 12 residues. Trimming shortened V by 5 bases and J by 15 bases, and 14 bases separated the two germline ends. The CDR3 here is CASSVGAGGLHF. CDR3 nucleotides: TGTGCCAGCAGCGTCGGAGCCGGGGGCCTCCACTTT.

The chain has TRBV28 and TRBJ1-2; D gene unclear. V dropped 2 bases and J dropped 4 bases, with 11 bases sitting between them. Germline V gives CDR1 MDHEN, CDR2 SYDVKM. This CDR3 has 14 amino acids. CDR3 region: CASSLGGFSYGYTF. The CDR3 DNA sequence: TGTGCCAGCAGTTTAGGCGGATTCAGCTATGGCTACACCTTC.

This chain uses TRBV28 with TRBJ2-6; D might be TRBD2 (7 bases). The CDR3 spans 16 residues. Germline loops: CDR1 MDHEN, CDR2 SYDVKM. The V end was cut by 4 bases, the J end by 4 bases, with 14 bases between. The CDR3 bases are TGTGCCAGCAGTTCCCACGGGGGGCTCGGGGCCAACGTCCTGACTTTC. It specifies CASSSHGGLGANVLTF. Complete variable domain (other parts from reference TRBV28 and TRBJ2-6): DVKVTQSSRYLVKRTGEKVFLECVQDMDHENMFWYRQDPGLGLRLIYFSYDVKMKEKGDIPEGYSVSREKKERFSLILESASTNQTSMYLCASSSHGGLGANVLTFGAGSRLTVL.

The chain uses TRBV2 and TRBJ1-2; 10 bases are shared with TRBD1. Germline V gene lookup returns CDR1 SNHLY and CDR2 FYNNEI. The CDR3 contains 14 residues. V dropped 6 bases and J dropped 4; count of bases not matched to a gene: 5. DNA for the CDR3: TGTGCCAGCAGACTGGGACAGGGGTTCTATGGCTACACCTTC. It translates to CASRLGQGFYGYTF.

V gene TRBV14 combines with J gene TRBJ1-1; no reliable D call. The CDR3 covers 13 residues. V was trimmed by 1 base and J by 8 bases, leaving 11 bases between them. The germline V gene has CDR1 SGHDN and CDR2 FVKESK. CDR3: CASSQVLTVEAFF. The DNA for the CDR3 is TGTGCCAGCAGCCAAGTTCTCACAGTGGAAGCTTTCTTT.

The V gene is TRBV28, the J gene TRBJ2-1; possibly TRBD2 for D (5 bases). CDR3 length: 15 residues. Between the trimmed V and J ends, which lost 2 bases and 2 bases, there was a span of 10 bases. Germline V gene lookup returns CDR1 MDHEN and CDR2 SYDVKM. Here the CDR3 reads CASSLIAGTYNEQFF. The CDR3 DNA reads TGTGCCAGCAGTTTAATTGCGGGTACCTACAATGAGCAGTTCTTC.

V gene TRBV6-6 combines with J gene TRBJ2-7; 14 bases map to TRBD2. The V segment lost 8 bases and the J segment 1 base; nucleotides outside the gene matches: 7. CDR1 and CDR2 from the germline V gene are MNHNY and SVGAGI (reference sequence). This CDR3 is 16 amino acids long. The CDR3 region has the DNA TGTGCCAGCCCCCCGACTAGCGGGGGGGGATCCTACGAGCAGTACTTC. This gives the protein CASPPTSGGGSYEQYF.

The V gene is TRBV3-1 (or the pseudogene TRBV3-2), the J gene TRBJ1-1; D remains ambiguous. The CDR3 contains 13 residues. Deletions cut 3 bases from V and 7 bases from J, with 12 bases between. Germline V gene lookup returns CDR1 LGHDT and CDR2 YNNKEL (reference sequence). CDR3 sequence: CASSQTQDIEAFF. The CDR3 DNA follows: TGTGCCAGCAGCCAGACCCAGGATATTGAAGCTTTCTTT.

This chain connects TRBV4-2 to TRBJ2-2; D perhaps matches TRBD1 (5 bases). V lost 0 bases and J lost 8, with 13 bases in between. Germline V CDR1 and CDR2: LGHNA, YNFKEQ. The CDR3 has 15 residues. Here the CDR3 reads CASSQDRGATGELFF. The DNA for the CDR3 is TGTGCCAGCAGCCAAGATAGGGGCGCGACAGGGGAGCTGTTTTTT.

The chain has TRBV5-8 and TRBJ2-7; 7 bases map to TRBD2. This CDR3 comprises 13 residues. The germline V gene encodes CDR1 SGHTS and CDR2 YDEGEE. Trimming took 4 bases from V and 3 from J; bases not matched to a gene: 4. DNA of the CDR3: TGTGCCAGCAGCCCGGGACTACACTACGAGCAGTACTTC. It codes for CASSPGLHYEQYF.

The DNA for the CDR3 is TGCGCCAGCAGGACCGGGACTAGCGGGGGGAATGAGCAGTTCTTC. Protein product: CASRTGTSGGNEQFF. The rearrangement joins TRBV5-1 to TRBJ2-1; 15 nucleotides agree with TRBD2. Looked up from germline, CDR1 is SGHRS and CDR2 is YFSETQ. The CDR3 has 15 amino acids. Trimming took 5 bases from V and 7 from J; bases not matched to a gene: 4.

The gene calls are TRBV18 and TRBJ1-6; 7 bases align to TRBD1. Germline-derived CDR1 and CDR2 are KGHSH and LQKENI. The CDR3 has 14 amino acids. The V segment lost 4 bases and the J segment 8 bases; nucleotides outside the gene matches: 5. CDR3 region: CASSLGQVDSPLHF. DNA for the CDR3: TGTGCCAGCTCACTCGGACAGGTCGATTCACCCCTCCACTTT. The entire variable domain, with the rest obtained from reference TRBV18 and TRBJ1-6, is as follows: NAGVMQNPRHLVRRRGQEARLRCSPMKGHSHVYWYRQLPEEGLKFMVYLQKENIIDESGMPKERFSAEFPKEGPSILRIQQVVRGDSAAYFCASSLGQVDSPLHFGNGTRLTVT.

The chain couples TRBV19 to TRBJ1-5, with unresolved D. CDR3 length: 14 amino acids. CDR1 is LNHDA, CDR2 SQIVND, per germline (reference sequence). V was clipped by 7 bases and J by 2 bases, with 12 bases between them. DNA for the CDR3: TGTGCCAGTACGGGGTCCTGGGGCAATCAGCCCCAGCATTTT. This translates into CASTGSWGNQPQHF.

The rearrangement links TRBV9 to TRBJ1-5, with 8 bases fitting TRBD1. Germline V lookup: CDR1 SGDLS, CDR2 YYNGEE. The trim removed 0 bases at V and 7 bases at J, leaving 6 bases unmatched. There are 15 residues in the CDR3. The CDR3 sequence: CASSVGQGIGQPQHF. The CDR3 DNA follows: TGTGCCAGCAGCGTAGGACAGGGGATAGGGCAGCCCCAGCATTTT.

Turning to this clone: The sample carries other DNA sequences with the same CDR3. The CDR3 coding sequence is TGTGCCAGCAGTCTCCCGAGGCAGCCCCAGCATTTT. Protein product: CASSLPRQPQHF. The chain couples TRBV28 to TRBJ1-5; D ambiguous. The CDR3 consists of 12 residues. Trimming stripped 5 bases from V and 7 bases from J, with 9 bases between. The germline CDR1 and CDR2 sequences are MDHEN and SYDVKM.

V gene TRBV2 combines with J gene TRBJ1-6, with unresolved D. Germline V gene sequence: CDR1 SNHLY, CDR2 FYNNEI. This CDR3 has 12 residues. Trimming took 1 base from V and 16 from J, leaving 11 bases between them. CDR3 sequence reads: CASSEDSRILHF. The CDR3 nucleotides read TGTGCCAGCAGTGAAGATTCGAGGATACTCCACTTT.

The rearrangement uses TRBV2 and TRBJ1-2; tentative D call: TRBD1 (5 bases). This CDR3 spans 13 amino acids. The V gene's germline CDR1 is SNHLY and CDR2 FYNNEI. Between the trimmed V and J ends, which lost 0 bases and 7 bases, there was a span of 9 bases. The CDR3 DNA sequence: TGTGCCAGCAGTGAAGCGCGGGGGGGTGGCTACACCTTC. Its translation is CASSEARGGGYTF.

The rearrangement joins TRBV28 to TRBJ2-7, with D possibly matching TRBD2 (6 bases). The CDR3 length is 15 residues. Germline lookup yields CDR1 MDHEN and CDR2 SYDVKM. Trimming left V 5 bases short and J 1 base short, with 15 bases between. The DNA of the CDR3 is TGTGCCAGCAGTCACTACAGAGGGAGGTCCTACGAGCAGTACTTC. Amino acids: CASSHYRGRSYEQYF. The full variable domain, rest sourced from reference TRBV28 and TRBJ2-7, is DVKVTQSSRYLVKRTGEKVFLECVQDMDHENMFWYRQDPGLGLRLIYFSYDVKMKEKGDIPEGYSVSREKKERFSLILESASTNQTSMYLCASSHYRGRSYEQYFGPGTRLTVT.

The sample holds one count of this clone. The rearrangement uses TRBV5-6 and TRBJ2-7, with 10 bases matching TRBD1. Germline loops: CDR1 SGHDT, CDR2 YYEEEE. CDR3 size: 13 residues. The trim removed 4 bases at V and 7 bases at J, leaving 5 bases unmatched. CDR3: CASSRQGAREQYF. The DNA for the CDR3 is TGTGCCAGCAGCAGACAGGGGGCCAGGGAGCAGTACTTC.

The chain joins TRBV2 to TRBJ1-4; TRBD1 might be the D (6 bases). Germline V CDR1 and CDR2: SNHLY, FYNNEI. V dropped 5 bases and J dropped 5 bases, with 9 bases sitting between them. This CDR3 region has 13 residues. CDR3 coding DNA: TGTGCCAGCAGTTTAGGGGGAAATGAAAAACTGTTTTTT. This gives the protein CASSLGGNEKLFF.

The rearrangement joins TRBV5-1 to TRBJ2-3; 11 bases line up with TRBD1. The junction had 8 bases not matched to a gene; V was cut back by 5 bases and J by 6 bases. Looked up from germline, CDR1 is SGHRS and CDR2 is YFSETQ. There are 15 residues in the CDR3. The DNA of the CDR3 is TGCGCCAGCAGACCGGGACAGGGGGTTTTTGATACGCAGTATTTT. Its protein is CASRPGQGVFDTQYF. Filled out from reference TRBV5-1 and TRBJ2-3, the complete variable domain reads KAGVTQTPRYLIKTRGQQVTLSCSPISGHRSVSWYQQTPGQGLQFLFEYFSETQRNKGNFPGRFSGRQFSNSRSEMNVSTLELGDSALYLCASRPGQGVFDTQYFGPGTRLTVL.

The V gene is TRBV7-6, the J gene TRBJ2-1; no clear D. V was pared by 5 bases and J by 15 bases, with 14 bases between. The CDR3 length is 11 residues. Germline CDR1 and CDR2: SGHVS and FNYEAQ. This chain's CDR3 is CASSHTVLSFF. CDR3 in DNA: TGTGCCAGCAGCCACACAGTTCTATCGTTCTTC. Variable domain in full (rest from reference TRBV7-6 and TRBJ2-1): GAGVSQSPRYKVTKRGQDVALRCDPISGHVSLYWYRQALGQGPEFLTYFNYEAQQDKSGLPNDRFSAERPEGSISTLTIQRTEQRDSAMYRCASSHTVLSFFGPGTRLTVL.

The V and J genes are TRBV2 and TRBJ1-2; no reliable D call. CDR3 length: 13 residues. Germline CDR1 and CDR2: SNHLY and FYNNEI. V lost 5 bases, J lost 8 bases, and 15 bases lay in between. The CDR3 sequence is CASSLVGPGGYTF. Here the CDR3 DNA reads TGTGCCAGCAGTCTGGTCGGCCCGGGGGGCTACACCTTC.

The V and J genes are TRBV7-9 and TRBJ1-2, with 7 bases identical to TRBD1. Looked up from germline, CDR1 is SEHNR and CDR2 is FQNEAQ (reference sequence). V gave up 2 bases and J gave up 4 bases; unmatched junction bases: 10. The CDR3 length is 16 residues. CDR3 sequence (DNA): TGTGCCAGCAGCTTACCCGGGACAGCTCTCGTCTATGGCTACACCTTC. It codes for CASSLPGTALVYGYTF.